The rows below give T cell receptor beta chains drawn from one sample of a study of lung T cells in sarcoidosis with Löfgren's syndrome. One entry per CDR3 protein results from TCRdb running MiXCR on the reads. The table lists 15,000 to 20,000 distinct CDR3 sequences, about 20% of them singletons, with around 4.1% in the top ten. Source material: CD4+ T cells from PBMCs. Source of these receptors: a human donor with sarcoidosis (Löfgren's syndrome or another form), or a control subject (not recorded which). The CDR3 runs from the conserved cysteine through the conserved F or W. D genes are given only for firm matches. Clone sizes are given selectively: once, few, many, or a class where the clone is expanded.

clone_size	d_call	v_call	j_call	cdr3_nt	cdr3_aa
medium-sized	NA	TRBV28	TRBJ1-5	TGTGCCAGTCGTTATGGGTACCAGCCCCAGCATTTT	CASRYGYQPQHF
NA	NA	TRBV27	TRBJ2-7	TGTGCCAGCAGTTACAGGACAGAAGTCTACGAGCGGTACTTC	CASSYRTEVYERYF
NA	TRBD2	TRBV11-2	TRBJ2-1	TGTGCCAGCAGCCCCACCCTAGCGGGAGGCTCCTACAATGAGCAGTTCTTC	CASSPTLAGGSYNEQFF
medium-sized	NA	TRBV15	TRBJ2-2	TGTGCCACCAGCCCACAAAGGGGGGGCCCGAACACCGGGGAGCTGTTTTTT	CATSPQRGGPNTGELFF
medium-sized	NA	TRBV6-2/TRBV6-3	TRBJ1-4	TGTGCCAGCAGTAGATTCGGGGATGAAAAACTGTTTTTT	CASSRFGDEKLFF
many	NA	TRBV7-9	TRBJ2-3	TGTGCCAGCAGCTTAGCGTCCACAGATACGCAGTATTTT	CASSLASTDTQYF
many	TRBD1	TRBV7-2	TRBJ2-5	TGTGCCAGCAGCCAGGGGACAGTCCAAGAGACCCAGTACTTC	CASSQGTVQETQYF
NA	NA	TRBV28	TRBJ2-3	TGTGTCAGCGCCGGCAGGGAGACATACACAGATACGCAGTATTTT	CVSAGRETYTDTQYF
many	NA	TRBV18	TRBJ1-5	TGTGCCAGCTCAAAGGACAGACTCAATCAGCCCCAGCATTTT	CASSKDRLNQPQHF
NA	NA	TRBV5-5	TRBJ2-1	TGTGCCAGCAGCATCACCAGGGCGTTGAATGAGCAGTTCTTC	CASSITRALNEQFF
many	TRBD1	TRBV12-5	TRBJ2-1	TGTGCTAGTGGTTCCACAGGACAGGACTACAATGAGCAGTTCTTC	CASGSTGQDYNEQFF
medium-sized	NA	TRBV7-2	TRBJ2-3	TGTGCCAGCAGCCCGAGCCTTGGCGTAGTGTGGTATTTT	CASSPSLGVVWYF
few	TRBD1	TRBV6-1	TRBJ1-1	TGTGCCAGCAGACTAACAGGGGGAGAGAACGCTGAAGCTTTCTTT	CASRLTGGENAEAFF
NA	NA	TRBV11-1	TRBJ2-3	TGTGCCAGCAGCTCACTCGGGGGCTTCACAGATACGCAGTATTTT	CASSSLGGFTDTQYF
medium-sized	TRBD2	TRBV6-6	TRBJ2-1	TGTGCCAGCAGTTACATGGGACTAGCGGGTCGAAATGAGCAGTTCTTC	CASSYMGLAGRNEQFF
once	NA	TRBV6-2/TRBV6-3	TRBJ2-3	TGTGCCAGCTCAGGGAGCACGGATACGCCGTATTTT	CASSGSTDTPYF
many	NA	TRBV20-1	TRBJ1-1	TGCAGTGCTTTCCGAAGGACAAACACTGAAGCTTTCTTT	CSAFRRTNTEAFF
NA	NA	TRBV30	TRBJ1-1	TGTGCCTGGAGTGTACGGCCCCCGATGGACACTGAAGCTTTCTTT	CAWSVRPPMDTEAFF
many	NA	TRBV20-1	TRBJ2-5	TGCAGTGCTAGACTCCCGGGGCAAGAGACCCAGTACTTC	CSARLPGQETQYF
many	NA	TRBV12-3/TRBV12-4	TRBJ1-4	TGTGCCAGCAGTTTTCAGGGCGCCGATGAAAAACTGTTTTTT	CASSFQGADEKLFF
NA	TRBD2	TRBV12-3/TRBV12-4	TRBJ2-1	TGTGCCAGCAGTTTCACACGGGAGGGGGATGAGCAGTTCTTC	CASSFTREGDEQFF
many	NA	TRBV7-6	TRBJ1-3	TGTGCCAGCAGCTCGACGGCGAGATCTACCATATATTTT	CASSSTARSTIYF
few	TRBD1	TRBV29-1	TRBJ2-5	TGCAGCGTTGGAGGGACAGCTTCGGAGACCCAGTACTTC	CSVGGTASETQYF
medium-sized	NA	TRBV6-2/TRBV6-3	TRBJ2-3	TGTGCCAGCAGTTACTTGGGACTTCTCACAGATACGCAGTATTTT	CASSYLGLLTDTQYF
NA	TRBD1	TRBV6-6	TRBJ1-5	TGTGCCAGCAGTGGATACAGGGGGGGGACAGATACGCAGCATTTT	CASSGYRGGTDTQHF
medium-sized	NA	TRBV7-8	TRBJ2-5	TGTGCCAGCAGCTCCCCGGGAGCAGCAGAGACCCAGTACTTC	CASSSPGAAETQYF
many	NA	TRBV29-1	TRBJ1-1	TGCAGCGTCGCGAAATCGCACAACACTGAAGCTTTCTTT	CSVAKSHNTEAFF
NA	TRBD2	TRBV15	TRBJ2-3	TGTGCCACCAGCGGAGGACTAGAGGGCACAGATACGCAGTATTTT	CATSGGLEGTDTQYF
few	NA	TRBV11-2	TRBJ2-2	TGTGCCAGCAGCTACGTACTGAGCACCGGGGAGCTGTTTTTT	CASSYVLSTGELFF
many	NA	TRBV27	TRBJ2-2	TGTGCCAGCAGTCTCACCGGGGAGCTGTTTTTT	CASSLTGELFF
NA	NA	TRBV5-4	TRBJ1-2	TGTGCCAGCAGCCATCCAGACTTCTATGGCTGCACCTTC	CASSHPDFYGCTF
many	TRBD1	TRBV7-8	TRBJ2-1	TGTGCCAGCAGCAGGACAGGGGGCGTCTACAATGAGCAGTTCTTC	CASSRTGGVYNEQFF
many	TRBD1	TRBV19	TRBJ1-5	TGTGCCAGTGGCGGCCCGACAGGGCCACAGCCCCAGCATTTT	CASGGPTGPQPQHF
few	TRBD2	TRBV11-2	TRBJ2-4	TGTGCCAGCAGCTTAGTGGCTAGCGGCAAAAACATTCAGTACTTC	CASSLVASGKNIQYF
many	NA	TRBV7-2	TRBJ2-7	TGTGCCAGCAGCTTAGTACGGAACGGCTACGAGCAGTACTTC	CASSLVRNGYEQYF
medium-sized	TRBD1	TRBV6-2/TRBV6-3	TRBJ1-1	TGTGCCAGCAGTTACTTAATCGTCCAGGGGGCGCGGACTGAAGCTTTCTTT	CASSYLIVQGARTEAFF
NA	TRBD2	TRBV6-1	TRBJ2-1	TGTGCCAGCAGTGAGCGGGGAGGGTTGGGAGGGCAGTTCTTC	CASSERGGLGGQFF
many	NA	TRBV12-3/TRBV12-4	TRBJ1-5	TGTGCCAGCAGTTTCAATAGCAATCAGCCCCAGCATTTT	CASSFNSNQPQHF